This passage covers 3 T cell receptor beta chains from one sample sequenced in a study of T cells in Graves' hyperthyroidism and ophthalmopathy. Amplification of TCR beta CDR3 regions was performed using RNA transcripts as template. HTBI primers were employed in a first-round RT-PCR of the TCR CDR3. Via MiXCR, TCRdb re-called the multiplex PCR reads, giving one row per CDR3 protein. The repertoire includes approximately 400,000 distinct CDR3 sequences, 18% of them detected once, and 40% sits in the top ten. Sequencing was carried out using blood. Receptors originate from a man between 18 and 29 years old with Graves' ophthalmopathy.

This clonotype came up once. The chain employs TRBV27 and TRBJ2-3; weak D call: TRBD1 (5 bases). This CDR3 has 15 amino acids. The germline CDR1 and CDR2 sequences are MNHEY and SMNVEV (reference sequence). V lost 7 bases, J lost 2 bases, and 16 bases lay in between. DNA of the CDR3: TGTGCCAGCACCCCTCGGACATCCCCCACAGATACGCAGTATTTT. This translates into CASTPRTSPTDTQYF.

This chain joins TRBV19 and TRBJ2-3; D remains ambiguous. With 5 bases removed from V and 8 bases from J, the gap between germline ends came to 8 bases. The CDR3 is made up of 11 amino acids. Germline V gene data show CDR1 as LNHDA and CDR2 as SQIVND (reference sequence). The CDR3 DNA follows: TGTGCCAGTAGTCTCCCGGCTACGCAGTATTTT. As protein: CASSLPATQYF.

The table lists this clonotype with many counts. The genes are TRBV24-1 and TRBJ1-5, with TRBD1 as a possible D gene (5 bases). Germline V gives CDR1 KGHDR, CDR2 SFDVKD. This CDR3 is built from 13 residues. The V end was cut by 3 bases, the J end by 11 bases, with 13 bases between. Here the CDR3 DNA reads TGTGCCACCAGTGATCCACTGGACAAGGCCCAGCATTTT. Translated: CATSDPLDKAQHF.